This T cell receptor beta chain was retrieved from a study of molecular identifiers for immune sequencing clone quantification. TCRdb redid the calling of the PCR reads with MiXCR, one entry per CDR3 protein. This table holds approximately 670,000 distinct CDR3 sequences, just under 20% found once. From germline, CDR1 is SGHNT and CDR2 YENEEA. The CDR3 is 16 amino acids. V shed 5 bases and J 3 bases; nucleotides not matched to a gene: 4. The source material was naive CD8+ T cells from blood, with Jurkat cell RNA spiked in. Stated subset: FACS-sorted CD8+CD4-CCR7+CD45RA+ naive T cells. The chain joins TRBV11-3 to TRBJ2-3, with TRBD2 matching over 14 bases. This receptor was obtained from a human donor in good health. Some libraries in this study had Jurkat cell RNA spiked in. CDR3 in amino acids: CASSRWTSGGTDTQYF. The DNA for the CDR3 is TGTGCCAGCAGCCGCTGGACTAGCGGGGGGACAGATACGCAGTATTTT. The full variable domain, rest sourced from reference TRBV11-3 and TRBJ2-3, is EAGVVQSPRYKIIEKKQPVAFWCNPISGHNTLYWYLQNLGQGPELLIRYENEEAVDDSQLPKDRFSAERLKGVDSTLKIQPAELGDSAVYLCASSRWTSGGTDTQYFGPGTRLTVL.